The rows below give T cell receptor beta chains drawn from one sample of a study of blood T cell repertoires in COVID-19. TCRdb's table, derived via immunoSEQ multiplex PCR, lists solely in-frame clones and lacks some. Of about 26,000 clones listed, less than 85% were seen once; the top ten hold around a third. Sequenced sample: peripheral blood. The receptors shown here come from a human donor in a cohort sampled during active COVID-19. Each CDR3 is given with its conserved first and last residue. A D gene is named only where the DNA matches it firmly. Expanded clones get a size class; other rows say once, few or many, or leave the size out.

TRBV24-1	TRBD1	.	TRBJ2-1	TGTGCCACCAGTGATTTGGGGCAGGGGGCGGACAATGAGCAGTTCTTC	CATSDLGQGADNEQFF
TRBV30	.	medium-sized	TRBJ1-1	TGTGCCTGGATCATGAACACTGAAGCTTTCTTT	CAWIMNTEAFF
TRBV5-1	TRBD1	.	TRBJ1-4	TGCGCCAGCAGCCGGCTCGGGGGGCAGGGGGCTGAAAAACTGTTTTTT	CASSRLGGQGAEKLFF
TRBV29-1	TRBD1	.	TRBJ2-7	TGCAGCGCTCGGACAGGGCTCGAGCAGTACTTC	CSARTGLEQYF
TRBV6-5	TRBD1	.	TRBJ1-5	TGTGCCAGCAGTCTTGACAGGGATCAGCCCCAGCATTTT	CASSLDRDQPQHF
TRBV3-1/TRBV3-2	TRBD1	.	TRBJ2-7	TGTGCCAGCAGCCAGGCCGGACAGGGGAAAGCCGAGCAGTACTTC	CASSQAGQGKAEQYF
TRBV2	TRBD1	few	TRBJ1-2	TGTGCCAGTGCCGGGACAGGGGGCTCCGCTAACTATGGCTACACCTTC	CASAGTGGSANYGYTF
TRBV5-4	TRBD2	once	TRBJ2-1	TGTGCCAGCAGCTCGCACGGGGGGGCCAATGAGCAGTTCTTC	CASSSHGGANEQFF
TRBV3-1/TRBV3-2	.	.	TRBJ1-2	TGTGCCAGCAGCCAAGATCGGCAGGTCTATGGCTACACCTTC	CASSQDRQVYGYTF
TRBV15	.	.	TRBJ2-3	TGTGCCACCAGCAGGAACGGTGGAGCAGATACGCAGTATTTT	CATSRNGGADTQYF
TRBV27	.	.	TRBJ1-1	TGTGCCAGCAGTTTAGGTTCTGGAGTTGAAGCTTTCTTT	CASSLGSGVEAFF
TRBV4-1	.	.	TRBJ2-7	TGCGCCAGCAGCCAAGGTCCAGACGAGCAGTACTTC	CASSQGPDEQYF
TRBV5-4	TRBD1	.	TRBJ2-3	TGTGCCAGCAGCTTCGGCGGGACAGGGTCCCCAGATACGCAGTATTTT	CASSFGGTGSPDTQYF
TRBV18	.	.	TRBJ1-3	TGTGCCAGCTCACCAATAGGAGTTGCTGGAAACACCATATATTTT	CASSPIGVAGNTIYF
TRBV5-6	.	.	TRBJ1-5	TGTGCCAGCACCGTAGGGGGTTATAGCAATCAGCCCCAGCATTTT	CASTVGGYSNQPQHF
TRBV19	.	few	TRBJ1-2	TGTGCCAGTAGTATTTCCGGGACAACATTTTATGGCTACACCTTC	CASSISGTTFYGYTF
TRBV6-4	.	.	TRBJ2-2	TGTGCCAGCAGCGGGGACACCGGGGAGCTGTTTTTT	CASSGDTGELFF
TRBV27	.	.	TRBJ1-3	TGTGCCAGCAGTTACGGGTCTGGAAACACCATATATTTT	CASSYGSGNTIYF
TRBV11-2	.	.	TRBJ2-3	TGTGCCAGCGCACCCGGGAGCTTGACAGATACGCAGTATTTT	CASAPGSLTDTQYF
TRBV18	.	few	TRBJ1-1	TGTGCCAGCTCACCACCGGAGACAGCAAACACTGAAGCTTTCTTT	CASSPPETANTEAFF
TRBV4-1	.	.	TRBJ1-5	TGCGCCAGCAGCCGAGAAGACAGAAGCAATCAGCCCCAGCATTTT	CASSREDRSNQPQHF
TRBV6-6	.	.	TRBJ2-2	TGTGCCAGCAGGGAGACAGGGAACACCGGGGAGCTGTTTTTT	CASRETGNTGELFF
TRBV6-6	TRBD1	.	TRBJ1-1	TGTGCCAGTAGACCCGGGACAGTCGGGGACACTGAAGCTTTCTTT	CASRPGTVGDTEAFF
TRBV19	.	.	TRBJ2-7	TGTAGCACGGGGAATAACTACGAGCAGTACTTC	CSTGNNYEQYF
TRBV19	TRBD2	.	TRBJ2-1	TGTGCCAGTAGCCGGACTAGCGGGAGGGAAGATTTCAATGAGCAGTTCTTC	CASSRTSGREDFNEQFF
TRBV5-1	.	once	TRBJ1-4	TGCGCCAGCAGCTTGGGACAGGCCCAGACTAAAAAACTGTTTTTT	CASSLGQAQTKKLFF
TRBV7-2	.	.	TRBJ1-1	TGTGCCAGCAGCTGGAGGGGCGGGACTGAAGCTTTCTTT	CASSWRGGTEAFF
TRBV15	.	.	TRBJ1-4	TGTGCCACCAGCAGAGATCCGGGACGGGGAGGGAAACTGTTTTTT	CATSRDPGRGGKLFF
TRBV19	.	.	TRBJ1-3	TGTGCCAGTAGTACCTCCATTTGGAGCTCTGGAAACACCATATATTTT	CASSTSIWSSGNTIYF
TRBV20-1	TRBD1	.	TRBJ1-1	TGCAGTGCTTTCGGACAGGGTGAAGCTTTCTTT	CSAFGQGEAFF
TRBV7-2	.	.	TRBJ2-4	TGTGCCAGCAGCTGGTTACGGGCCAAAAACATTCAGTACTTC	CASSWLRAKNIQYF
TRBV7-9	.	.	TRBJ2-5	TGTGCCAGCAGCCGGGCGGCTGCTAGCTCACAGACCCAGTACTTC	CASSRAAASSQTQYF
TRBV6-5	.	.	TRBJ1-6	TGTGCCAGCAGTTACTCGATTACAGGGACCCCTTCACCCCTCCACTTT	CASSYSITGTPSPLHF
TRBV28	.	.	TRBJ2-7	TGTGCCAGCAGTTTACCCAACAGGTCCCGCGAGCAGTACTTC	CASSLPNRSREQYF
TRBV6-2/TRBV6-3	TRBD2	.	TRBJ2-1	TGTGCCAGCAGCCCGACTAGCGGTGCTCTTGGTGAGCAGTTCTTC	CASSPTSGALGEQFF
TRBV6-6	TRBD1	.	TRBJ2-5	TGTGCCAGCAGGAAACTCGACAGGGGATATATGGAGACCCAGTACTTC	CASRKLDRGYMETQYF
TRBV27	.	.	TRBJ2-1	TGTGCCAGCAGTTCCCCGTACAATGAGCAGTTCTTC	CASSSPYNEQFF
TRBV2	.	.	TRBJ1-2	TGTGCCAGCAAGTTGGGAGGTGGCTACACCTTC	CASKLGGGYTF
TRBV5-6	.	once	TRBJ1-4	TGTGCCAGCAGCTTGGTGGGCAGGGGAACTAATGAAAAACTGTTTTTT	CASSLVGRGTNEKLFF
TRBV6-2/TRBV6-3	.	.	TRBJ1-1	TGTGCCAGCAGTTACCCACTCACCGAAACGAACACTGAAGCTTTCTTT	CASSYPLTETNTEAFF
TRBV20-1	TRBD2	.	TRBJ2-3	TGCAGTGCTAGTACTAGCGGTGTCACAGATACGCAGTATTTT	CSASTSGVTDTQYF
TRBV29-1	TRBD1	few	TRBJ2-7	TGCAGCGGTTCCGGGACAGGGGGCGACGAGCAGTACTTC	CSGSGTGGDEQYF
TRBV18	.	.	TRBJ1-5	TGTGCCAGCTCACTCGACGGGGTAGGTAATCAGCCCCAGCATTTT	CASSLDGVGNQPQHF
TRBV7-3	.	once	TRBJ2-3	TGTGCCAGCAGCCCGATTGGGGCGCCTACAGATACGCAGTATTTT	CASSPIGAPTDTQYF
TRBV6-2/TRBV6-3	.	few	TRBJ1-2	TGTGCCAGCAGTTACTCAGCAGGCTACACCTTC	CASSYSAGYTF
TRBV10-3	.	once	TRBJ1-2	TGTGCCATCAGTGAGTCCGGGGACTATGGCTACACCTTC	CAISESGDYGYTF
TRBV19	TRBD1	.	TRBJ1-6	TGTGCCAGTAGGAAGGGGGCCCGTGGGAATTCACCCCTCCACTTT	CASRKGARGNSPLHF